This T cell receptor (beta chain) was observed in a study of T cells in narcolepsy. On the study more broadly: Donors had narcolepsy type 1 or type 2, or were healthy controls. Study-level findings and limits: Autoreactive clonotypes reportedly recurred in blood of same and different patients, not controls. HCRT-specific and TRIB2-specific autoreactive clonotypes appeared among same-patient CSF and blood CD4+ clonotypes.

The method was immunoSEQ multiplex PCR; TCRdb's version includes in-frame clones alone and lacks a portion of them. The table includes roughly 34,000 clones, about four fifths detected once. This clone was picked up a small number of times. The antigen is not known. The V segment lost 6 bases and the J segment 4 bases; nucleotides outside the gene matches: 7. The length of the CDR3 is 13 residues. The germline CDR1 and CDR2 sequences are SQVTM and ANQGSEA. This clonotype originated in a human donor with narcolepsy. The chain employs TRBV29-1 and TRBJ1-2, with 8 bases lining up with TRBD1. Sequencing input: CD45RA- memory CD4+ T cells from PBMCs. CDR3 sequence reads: CSVRTGITYGYTF. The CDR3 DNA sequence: TGCAGCGTCCGGACAGGGATAACCTATGGCTACACCTTC.